This TCR beta chain was recovered during a study of radiotherapy plus CTLA-4 blockade in lung cancer (dated by TCRdb to between 2017 and 2018). About the investigation overall: Among the enrolled patients, around 19% had an objective response, and about 30% reached disease control.

The method behind the library was the immunoSEQ multiplex PCR assay. Here the immuneACCESS table is served through TCRdb, limited to in-frame sequences with V and J called. Missing clones are a known gap in these copies; in checked studies unresolved V genes cover under half, and the rest lacks a known reason. Within this sample are just under 60,000 clones, with 70% to 80% of them counted one time only. The ten largest make up about 8% of the sample. A remark on this clone: What this receptor recognizes is not known. No qualities accompany the bases; no much larger clone lies one base away.

Focal radiation therapy combined with CTLA-4 blockade (ipilimumab) was tested in patients with chemo-refractory metastatic non-small-cell lung cancer. On the study overall, not on this receptor specifically: TCR clones derived from tumors expanded in peripheral blood after treatment with radiotherapy and ipilimumab. Increased serum interferon-beta after radiation, together with early dynamic changes in blood T cell clones, were reported to be the strongest predictors of response.

The TCR originated in a human donor with non-small cell lung cancer whose response to radiotherapy plus ipilimumab could not be evaluated. Sequencing was performed on peripheral blood, taken from a patient treated with radiotherapy plus ipilimumab.

The CDR3 sequence is CASSPYRSSYNSPLHF. The nucleotide sequence reads as follows: TGTGCCAGCAGCCCATACAGGAGCTCCTATAATTCACCCCTCCACTTT. The chain was built from TRBV7-2 and TRBJ1-6; the D region possibly corresponds to TRBD1 (5 bases align). Per the germline V gene, SGHTA is the CDR1 and FQGNSA is the CDR2. V is pared back by 5 bases and J by 0 bases, with 11 bases lying between the germline termini. From cysteine to phenylalanine, the CDR3 is 16 amino acids long. Kept here is only the CDR3 DNA, which spans 48 bases and is read in frame from base 1.